The present T cell receptor beta chain was sequenced within a study of T cell responses to AZD1222 COVID-19 vaccine. Looking at the study overall: The analysis combined second doses at about 4 or about 12 weeks.

Of note for this clone: No antigen is known for it.

Sequenced by immunoSEQ multiplex PCR; TCRdb stores in-frame clones only, minus some. Of 140,000 to 150,000 clones detected, roughly nine tenths appear once; the ten largest clones hold 1.5% to 2%. Study-wide findings and caveats: Unmutated variant regions reportedly attract nearly half of all spike-specific TCRs. Once two AZD1222 doses were given, Spike-specific TCR breadth and depth went up. Females outnumbered males among donors, who were mostly white British; clonal diversity was possibly underestimated.

The CDR3 contains 16 residues. J was trimmed by 3 bases and V by 2 bases; bases with no gene match: 9. The germline V gene encodes CDR1 MNHEY and CDR2 SVGAGI. Sequenced here: peripheral blood, sampled on day 0 of AZD1222 vaccination. This TCR derives from an adult in good health. The V and J genes are TRBV6-5 and TRBJ2-7, with 8 nucleotides matching TRBD1. CDR3 region: CASSYRTGRTHYEQYF. The CDR3 nucleotides are TGTGCCAGCAGTTACAGGACAGGGCGTACCCACTACGAGCAGTACTTC.